The 27 T cell receptor beta chains below come from one sample, sequenced in a study of cytomegalovirus exposure and HLA in healthy donors (dated by TCRdb to 2015 to 2018). Library preparation employed the immunoSEQ multiplex PCR assay. For the multiplex PCR, a mixture combining 60 forward primers for TCR Vbeta segments and 13 reverse primers for TCR Jbeta segments was used. Sourced from immuneACCESS, this table was stored by TCRdb with only in-frame sequences that have V and J called. A share of the clones is absent; for the studies checked, an unresolved V gene accounts for under half, and the remainder has no known explanation. This sample holds about 140,000 clones; around 72% were observed only once. The leading ten clones occupy 4.2% of the sample. The specimen was PBMCs. The origin of the receptors is a man aged 50-60 years in good health and CMV-seropositive.

This clone appeared a few times. The V gene is TRBV15, the J gene TRBJ1-6; D is ambiguous. This CDR3 comprises 14 residues. The V gene's germline CDR1 is LNHNV and CDR2 YYDKDF (reference sequence). V shed 0 bases and J shed 7 bases, with 7 bases lying between them. The CDR3 loop reads CATSRDGGNSPLHF. CDR3 DNA: TGTGCCACCAGCAGAGATGGCGGGAATTCACCCCTCCACTTT.

The V gene is TRBV11-2, the J gene TRBJ1-5; 7 positions match TRBD1. This CDR3 has 16 residues. Germline lookup yields CDR1 SGHAT and CDR2 FQNNGV. The V gene end was trimmed by 2 bases and the J gene end by 4 bases; junction bases not matched to a gene: 8. The CDR3 region is CASSLRAGTVNQPQHF. In DNA, the CDR3 is TGTGCCAGCAGCTTAAGGGCCGGGACAGTTAATCAGCCCCAGCATTTT.

This clone was observed a few times. J is TRBJ1-4 and V is TRBV19; TRBD1 might be the D (5 bases). CDR3 length: 15 amino acids. CDR1 is LNHDA, CDR2 SQIVND, per germline (reference sequence). Trimming shortened V by 3 bases and J by 7 bases, and 15 bases separated the two germline ends. The CDR3 DNA sequence: TGTGCCAGTAGTATCCGGGGGTTTGTTGGTGAAAAACTGTTTTTT. Protein sequence: CASSIRGFVGEKLFF.

This clone appeared a single time. Other DNA sequences in this specimen translate into the identical CDR3. The chain recombines TRBV9 with TRBJ2-2, with TRBD2 as a possible D gene (5 bases). Germline assignment: CDR1 SGDLS and CDR2 YYNGEE. This CDR3 has 13 amino acids. Trimming shortened V by 1 base and J by 5 bases, and 6 bases separated the two germline ends. The CDR3 protein is CASSVRGTGELFF. DNA for the CDR3: TGTGCCAGCAGCGTAAGAGGGACCGGGGAGCTGTTTTTT.

This CDR3 reads CASSPRDRVTDTQYF. Written as DNA, the CDR3 is TGTGCCAGCAGTCCCCGGGACAGGGTGACAGATACGCAGTATTTT. The rearrangement uses TRBV6-6 and TRBJ2-3; TRBD1 matches 9 bases. Looked up from germline, CDR1 is MNHNY and CDR2 is SVGAGI (reference sequence). The CDR3 loop spans 15 amino acids. The J segment lost 3 bases and the V segment lost 5 bases, leaving 6 bases of the junction unmatched.

V and J are TRBV5-1 and TRBJ2-3; 8 bases match TRBD1. Losses at the gene ends were 0 bases for V and 4 bases for J; bases not matched to a gene: 7. Germline CDR1 is SGHRS and CDR2 is YFSETQ. The CDR3 spans 16 residues. This chain's CDR3 is CASSLDGRGRADTQYF. The DNA for the CDR3 is TGCGCCAGCAGCTTGGATGGCAGGGGGCGCGCAGATACGCAGTATTTT.

The genes are TRBV6-1 and TRBJ1-5; D ambiguous. The CDR3 is 17 amino acids. V was trimmed by 0 bases and J by 1 base, leaving 13 bases between them. CDR1 is MNHNS, CDR2 SASEGT, per germline. The CDR3 protein is CASSEARAVWSNQPQHF. As DNA, the CDR3 is TGTGCCAGCAGTGAAGCGCGGGCAGTTTGGAGCAATCAGCCCCAGCATTTT.

This sequence joins TRBV10-3 and TRBJ1-4; no reliable D call. Per the germline V gene, CDR1 is ENHRY and CDR2 is SYGVKD. Trimming shortened V by 5 bases and J by 3 bases, and 10 bases separated the two germline ends. The CDR3 totals 14 residues. CDR3 in DNA: TGTGCCATCAGTCCGGGAGCGGCTAATGAAAAACTGTTTTTT. It yields the protein CAISPGAANEKLFF.

The sample holds one count of this clone. The V gene is TRBV6-6, the J gene TRBJ2-3; D is possibly TRBD2 (7 bases). This CDR3 is 15 amino acids long. Between the trimmed V and J ends, which lost 0 bases and 6 bases, there was a span of 13 bases. Germline V CDR1 and CDR2: MNHNY, SVGAGI (reference sequence). The CDR3 nucleotides are TGTGCCAGCAGTTACTCGGATCGGGGGGCCGATACGCAGTATTTT. Its translation is CASSYSDRGADTQYF.

The chain carries TRBV11-2 and TRBJ2-3, with D perhaps matching TRBD1 (6 bases). The V end was cut by 1 base, the J end by 0 bases, with 14 bases between. CDR1 is SGHAT and CDR2 is FQNNGV in the germline V gene. The CDR3 covers 17 residues. The CDR3 DNA is TGTGCCAGCAGCTTAGTCATCAGGGGTACTAGCACAGATACGCAGTATTTT. Translated: CASSLVIRGTSTDTQYF.

This clone appeared a single time. The chain carries TRBV4-3 and TRBJ2-1; D may be TRBD1 (5 bases). The germline CDR1 and CDR2 sequences are LGHNA and YSLEER. The V end was cut by 2 bases, the J end by 9 bases, with 5 bases between. The CDR3 extends over 11 amino acids. In DNA form, the CDR3 reads TGCGCCAGCAGCCAAAGGGGTGAGCAGTTCTTC. Translation gives CASSQRGEQFF.

This clone was seen more than once but under ten times. A junction end diverges from the germline sequence, so it may reflect a read error. The sample contains more than one DNA sequence encoding this CDR3. The V gene is TRBV5-8, the J gene TRBJ1-2; the match to TRBD1 covers 8 bases. This CDR3 is 16 amino acids long. Germline CDR1 SGHTS, CDR2 YDEGEE. DNA of the CDR3: TGCGCCAGCAGCCAAGACGACCCGACAGGGGATTATGGCTACACCTTC. Translation gives CASSQDDPTGDYGYTF.

The chain couples TRBV6-1 to TRBJ2-4, with TRBD1 identical over 10 bases. With V trimmed by 5 bases and J by 7 bases, 5 bases remained unmatched. Germline-derived CDR1 and CDR2 are MNHNS and SASEGT. This CDR3 is 14 amino acids long. The CDR3 sequence: CASSSTGGLNIQYF. CDR3 DNA: TGTGCCAGCAGTTCGACAGGGGGCTTGAACATTCAGTACTTC.

The J gene is TRBJ2-3, the V gene TRBV12-5; weak D call: TRBD2 (6 bases). The CDR3 length is 15 residues. The V and J ends lost 2 bases and 4 bases respectively, with 13 bases between them. Germline lookup yields CDR1 LGHNT and CDR2 FRNRAP. CDR3 in DNA: TGTGCTAGTGGTTTGTCGGGAGTGGGATCAGATACGCAGTATTTT. This encodes CASGLSGVGSDTQYF.

Only a few counts were recorded for this clone. The V call is TRBV5-5, the J call TRBJ2-5; possible D gene TRBD1, 7 bases. The CDR3 length is 13 residues. V dropped 2 bases and J dropped 4 bases, with 9 bases sitting between them. CDR1 is SGHKS and CDR2 is YYEKEE in the germline V gene (reference sequence). The CDR3 nucleotides read TGTGCCAGCAGCTTCCAGGGGGGAGAGACCCAGTACTTC. It specifies CASSFQGGETQYF.

Details on this clone: One end of the junction is discordant with germline, which a read error may explain. The chain is built from TRBV7-9 and TRBJ2-5, with D possibly TRBD1 on 5 matching bases. The V gene's germline CDR1 is SEHNR and CDR2 FQNEAQ (reference sequence). The CDR3 totals 14 residues. CDR3 sequence reads: CSSSLGQGQETQYF. The CDR3 nucleotides are TGTTCCAGCAGCCTGGGTCAGGGCCAAGAGACCCAGTACTTC.

This clone was seen just once. The same CDR3 is also encoded by other DNA sequences in this sample. V gene TRBV7-7 combines with J gene TRBJ1-3; 7 positions agree with TRBD1. The ends lost 5 bases at V and 0 bases at J; junction bases unmatched: 7. CDR3 length: 16 amino acids. Germline-derived CDR1 and CDR2 are SSHAT and FNYEAQ (reference sequence). This chain's CDR3 is CASSPDRPLSGNTIYF. CDR3 sequence (DNA): TGTGCCAGCAGCCCGGACAGGCCGCTCTCTGGAAACACCATATATTTT.

The V and J genes are TRBV9 and TRBJ2-3; a weak D match, TRBD1 (6 bases). Germline-derived CDR1 and CDR2 are SGDLS and YYNGEE. V was cut by 4 bases and J by 0 bases, with 12 bases left in between. The CDR3 extends over 15 amino acids. In nucleotides, the CDR3 is TGTGCCAGCAGCACCCAGGACAGCAGCACAGATACGCAGTATTTT. As protein: CASSTQDSSTDTQYF.

The chain joins TRBV27 to TRBJ2-7; no definite D call. Trimming took 6 bases from V and 3 from J, leaving 18 bases between them. CDR3 length: 15 residues. Germline-derived CDR1 and CDR2 are MNHEY and SMNVEV (reference sequence). The CDR3 nucleotides read TGTGCCAGCAGCCCCCCTGGAGCGCGGTTCTACGAGCAGTACTTC. It codes for CASSPPGARFYEQYF.

The rearrangement joins TRBV11-3 to TRBJ2-2; 9 positions agree with TRBD2. J was trimmed by 3 bases and V by 2 bases; bases with no gene match: 4. CDR1 SGHNT and CDR2 YENEEA come from the germline V gene. The CDR3 length is 16 residues. The CDR3 is CASSLLGLAYTGELFF. The CDR3 nucleotides read TGTGCCAGCAGCTTATTGGGACTAGCATACACCGGGGAGCTGTTTTTT.

This clone came up a few times. The chain has TRBV27 and TRBJ1-2, with TRBD1 matching over 7 bases. Germline V gene data show CDR1 as MNHEY and CDR2 as SMNVEV (reference sequence). The CDR3 loop spans 15 amino acids. J lost 6 bases, V lost 5 bases, and 12 bases had no gene match. CDR3 bases: TGTGCCAGCAGTAACGGACAGGTGGCTAATGATGGCTACACCTTC. Its translation is CASSNGQVANDGYTF.

By sample share, this clone is medium-sized. The V call is TRBV6-4, the J call TRBJ2-3; D is uncertain. CDR3 size: 15 residues. Per the germline V gene, CDR1 is MRHNA and CDR2 is SNTAGT. The V end was cut by 2 bases, the J end by 2 bases, with 11 bases between. CDR3 sequence (DNA): TGTGCCAGCAGTGACGGCTCATCCGACACAGATACGCAGTATTTT. This codes for CASSDGSSDTDTQYF.

The DNA for the CDR3 is TGTGCCACCCTGCCGGGGACAGGAGGTTTCTCGGTAGTTACTGAAGCTTTCTTT. Protein product: CATLPGTGGFSVVTEAFF. This rearrangement joins TRBV19 to TRBJ1-1, with TRBD1 matching over 8 bases. CDR1 and CDR2 (germline): LNHDA, SQIVND (reference sequence). With V trimmed by 10 bases and J by 5 bases, 24 bases remained unmatched. The CDR3 spans 18 residues.

J is TRBJ2-7 and V is TRBV11-1, with 13 bases aligning to TRBD2. The V gene end was trimmed by 2 bases and the J gene end by 3 bases; junction bases not matched to a gene: 1. CDR1 is SGHAT, CDR2 FQDESV, per germline (reference sequence). There are 15 residues in the CDR3. The CDR3 nucleotides read TGTGCCAGCAGCTTATGGACTAGCGGGAGCTACGAGCAGTACTTC. Translating gives CASSLWTSGSYEQYF.

This clone appeared once. This chain joins TRBV19 and TRBJ2-1, with TRBD2 matching over 12 bases. V lost 5 bases and J lost 9; bases outside the gene matches: 17. Germline CDR1 is LNHDA and CDR2 is SQIVND (reference sequence). CDR3 length equals 18 residues. In DNA, the CDR3 is TGTGCCAGTAGTCACGCCCCGGGACTAGCGGGTGGGTGGGGTGAGCAGTTCTTC. This sequence encodes CASSHAPGLAGGWGEQFF.

The table lists this clone with a few counts. The chain joins TRBV6-5 to TRBJ1-1; a weak D match, TRBD1 (6 bases). Trimming left V 6 bases short and J 2 bases short, with 16 bases between. Germline V gene lookup returns CDR1 MNHEY and CDR2 SVGAGI. The CDR3 loop spans 15 amino acids. CDR3 in amino acids: CASSPRTVINTEAFF. CDR3 DNA: TGTGCCAGCAGCCCCCGGACAGTTATCAACACTGAAGCTTTCTTT.

This clone was counted a few times. The genes are TRBV6-1 and TRBJ2-1; 9 bases are shared with TRBD2. This CDR3 has 17 residues. V dropped 3 bases and J dropped 0; count of bases not matched to a gene: 6. The V gene's germline CDR1 is MNHNS and CDR2 SASEGT. The CDR3 loop is CASSDRLAALSYNEQFF. As DNA, the CDR3 is TGTGCCAGCAGTGATCGACTAGCGGCCCTCTCCTACAATGAGCAGTTCTTC.